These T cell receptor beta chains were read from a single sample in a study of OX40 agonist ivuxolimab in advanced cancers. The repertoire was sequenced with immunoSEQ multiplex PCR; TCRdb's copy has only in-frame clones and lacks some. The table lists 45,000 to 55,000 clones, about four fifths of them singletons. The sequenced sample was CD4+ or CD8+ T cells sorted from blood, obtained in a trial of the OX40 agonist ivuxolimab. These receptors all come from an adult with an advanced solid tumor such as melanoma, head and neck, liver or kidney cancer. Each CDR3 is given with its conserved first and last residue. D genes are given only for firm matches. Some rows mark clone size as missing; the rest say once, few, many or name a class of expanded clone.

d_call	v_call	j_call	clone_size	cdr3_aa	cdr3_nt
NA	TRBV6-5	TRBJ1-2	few	CASSGRPSYGYTF	TGTGCCAGCAGCGGCAGGCCATCCTATGGCTACACCTTC
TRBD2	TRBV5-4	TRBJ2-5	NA	CASSQTSGAQETQYF	TGTGCCAGCAGCCAGACTAGCGGGGCACAAGAGACCCAGTACTTC
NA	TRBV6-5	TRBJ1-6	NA	CASSLAVPDSPLHF	TGTGCCAGCAGTTTGGCCGTACCAGATTCACCCCTCCACTTT
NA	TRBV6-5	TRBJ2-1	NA	CASSYDWNSYNEQFF	TGTGCCAGCAGTTACGACTGGAACTCCTACAATGAGCAGTTCTTC
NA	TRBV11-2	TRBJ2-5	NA	CASSLVRRRSETQYF	TGTGCCAGCAGCCTGGTACGAAGAAGATCGGAGACCCAGTACTTC
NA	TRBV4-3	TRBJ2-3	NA	CASSQEGLARTDTQYF	TGCGCCAGCAGCCAAGAAGGCCTAGCCCGCACAGATACGCAGTATTTT
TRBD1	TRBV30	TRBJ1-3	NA	CAWSSTGTGVNTIYF	TGTGCCTGGAGTTCCACCGGGACAGGGGTAAACACCATATATTTT
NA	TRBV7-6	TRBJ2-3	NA	CASSNSPSGIDTQYF	TGTGCCAGCAGCAACTCCCCGAGCGGAATAGATACGCAGTATTTT
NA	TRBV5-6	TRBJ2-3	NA	CASSLGTAPTDTQYF	TGTGCCAGCAGCTTAGGGACCGCTCCCACAGATACGCAGTATTTT
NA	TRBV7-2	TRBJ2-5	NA	CASSQRTAETQYF	TGTGCCAGCAGCCAGAGGACAGCGGAGACCCAGTACTTC
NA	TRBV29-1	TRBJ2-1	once	CSAHRVWSEQFF	TGCAGCGCCCACAGGGTTTGGAGTGAGCAGTTCTTC
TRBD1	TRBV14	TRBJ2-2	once	CASSHGGQGVNTGELFF	TGTGCCAGCAGCCATGGTGGACAGGGAGTAAACACCGGGGAGCTGTTTTTT
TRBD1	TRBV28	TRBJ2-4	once	CASSFGQGNIQYF	TGTGCCAGCAGTTTTGGACAGGGGAACATTCAGTACTTC
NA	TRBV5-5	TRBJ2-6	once	CASSEGPALFSGANVLTF	TGTGCCAGCAGCGAGGGACCGGCTTTATTCTCTGGGGCCAACGTCCTGACTTTC
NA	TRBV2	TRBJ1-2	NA	CASSEGAGGGYTF	TGTGCCAGCAGTGAAGGGGCGGGGGGGGGCTACACCTTC
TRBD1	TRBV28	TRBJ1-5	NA	CASHPGGRSQPQHF	TGTGCCAGCCACCCAGGGGGCCGGAGTCAGCCCCAGCATTTT
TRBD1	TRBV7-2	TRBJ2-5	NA	CASSLDGTGGTQYF	TGTGCCAGCAGCTTAGACGGGACAGGGGGGACCCAGTACTTC
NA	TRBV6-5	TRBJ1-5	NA	CASSSDSNQPQHF	TGTGCCAGCAGTTCAGATAGCAATCAGCCCCAGCATTTT
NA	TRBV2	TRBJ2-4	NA	CASRGGAKAKNIQYF	TGTGCCAGCAGGGGGGGGGCTAAAGCCAAAAACATTCAGTACTTC
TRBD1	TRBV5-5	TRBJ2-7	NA	CASNPDRGGSYEQYF	TGTGCCAGCAACCCAGACAGGGGAGGCTCCTACGAGCAGTACTTC
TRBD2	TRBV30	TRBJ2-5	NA	CAWSAGLAPGTLVDQYF	TGTGCCTGGAGTGCAGGACTAGCGCCAGGCACTCTAGTCGACCAGTACTTC
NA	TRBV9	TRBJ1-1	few	CASSPFTGGGAFF	TGTGCCAGCAGCCCCTTCACAGGTGGGGGAGCTTTCTTT
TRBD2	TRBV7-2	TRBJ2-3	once	CASSFRAGAASDTQYF	TGTGCCAGCAGCTTTAGGGCGGGAGCGGCCTCAGATACGCAGTATTTT
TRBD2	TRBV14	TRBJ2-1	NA	CASSKLPGLAGSDEQFF	TGTGCCAGCAGCAAACTCCCGGGACTAGCGGGAAGCGATGAGCAGTTCTTC
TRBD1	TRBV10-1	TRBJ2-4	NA	CASSDRGHWAKNIQYF	TGCGCCAGCAGTGACAGGGGGCACTGGGCCAAAAACATTCAGTACTTC
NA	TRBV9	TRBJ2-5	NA	CASSGTAQETQYF	TGTGCCAGCAGCGGGACAGCACAAGAGACCCAGTACTTC
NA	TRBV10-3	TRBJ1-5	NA	CAISEVGANQPQHF	TGTGCCATCAGTGAGGTAGGGGCCAATCAGCCCCAGCATTTT
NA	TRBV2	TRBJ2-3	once	CASSEVTGTDTQYF	TGTGCCAGCAGTGAAGTGACAGGCACAGATACGCAGTATTTT
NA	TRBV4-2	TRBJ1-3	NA	CASSPTPFSGNTIYF	TGTGCCAGCAGCCCGACACCTTTCTCTGGAAACACCATATATTTT
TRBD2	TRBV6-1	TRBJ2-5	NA	CASGGVWGNQETQYF	TGTGCCAGCGGGGGGGTATGGGGAAACCAAGAGACCCAGTACTTC
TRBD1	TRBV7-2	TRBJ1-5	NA	CASSYDRGYQPQHF	TGTGCCAGCTCTTACGACAGGGGGTATCAGCCCCAGCATTTT
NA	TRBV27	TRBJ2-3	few	CASSLSPGLTQYF	TGTGCCAGCAGTTTGTCTCCGGGGCTTACGCAGTATTTT
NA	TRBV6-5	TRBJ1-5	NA	CASSFQASNQPQHF	TGTGCCAGCAGTTTTCAGGCCTCCAATCAGCCCCAGCATTTT
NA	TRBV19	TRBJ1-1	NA	CASSHKGDTEAFF	TGTGCCAGTAGTCACAAGGGAGACACTGAAGCTTTCTTT
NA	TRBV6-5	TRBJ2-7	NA	CASSYAAGSEQYF	TGTGCCAGCAGTTACGCAGCGGGTTCCGAGCAGTACTTC
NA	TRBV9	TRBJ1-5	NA	CASSPSYFVNQPQHF	TGTGCCAGCAGCCCTTCCTATTTCGTTAATCAGCCCCAGCATTTT
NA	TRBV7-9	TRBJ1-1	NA	CASSFEARDTEAFF	TGTGCCAGCAGCTTTGAGGCCCGCGACACTGAAGCTTTCTTT
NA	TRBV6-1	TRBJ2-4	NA	CASSEGPAGIAKNIQYF	TGTGCCAGCAGTGAAGGGCCAGCGGGTATAGCCAAAAACATTCAGTACTTC
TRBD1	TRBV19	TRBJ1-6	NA	CASSMITGTGGIPLHF	TGTGCCAGTAGTATGATAACCGGGACAGGGGGAATACCCCTCCACTTT
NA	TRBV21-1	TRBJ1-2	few	CASSKAGDGYTF	TGTGCCAGCAGCAAAGCTGGGGATGGCTACACCTTC
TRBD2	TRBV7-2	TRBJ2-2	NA	CASVSRREGSGELFF	TGTGCCAGCGTCAGCAGGCGGGAGGGCTCCGGGGAGCTGTTTTTT
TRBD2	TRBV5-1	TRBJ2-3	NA	CASSLVRVTRGYTDTQYF	TGCGCCAGCAGCTTGGTTCGTGTGACGCGGGGGTATACAGATACGCAGTATTTT